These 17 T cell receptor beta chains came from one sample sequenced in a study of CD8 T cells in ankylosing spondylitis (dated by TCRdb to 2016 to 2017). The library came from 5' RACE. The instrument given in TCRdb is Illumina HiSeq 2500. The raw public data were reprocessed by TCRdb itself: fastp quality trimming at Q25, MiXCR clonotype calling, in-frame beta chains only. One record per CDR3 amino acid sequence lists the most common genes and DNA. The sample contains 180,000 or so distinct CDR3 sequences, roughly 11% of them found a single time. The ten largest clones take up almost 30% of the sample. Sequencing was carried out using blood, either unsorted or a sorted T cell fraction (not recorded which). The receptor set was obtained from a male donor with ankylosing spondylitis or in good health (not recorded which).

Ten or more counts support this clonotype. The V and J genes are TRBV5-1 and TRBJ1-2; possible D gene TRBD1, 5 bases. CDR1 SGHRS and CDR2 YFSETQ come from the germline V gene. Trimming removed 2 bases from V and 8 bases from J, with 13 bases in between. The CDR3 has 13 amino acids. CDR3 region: CASSFEWGDGYTF. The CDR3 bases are TGCGCCAGCAGCTTTGAGTGGGGGGACGGCTACACCTTC.

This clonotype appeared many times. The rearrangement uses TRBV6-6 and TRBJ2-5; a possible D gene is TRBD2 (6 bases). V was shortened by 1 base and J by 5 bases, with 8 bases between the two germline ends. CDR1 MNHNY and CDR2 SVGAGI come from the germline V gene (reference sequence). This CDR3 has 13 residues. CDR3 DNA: TGTGCCAGCAGTTACTTAGGGAGGGAGACCCAGTACTTC. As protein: CASSYLGRETQYF.

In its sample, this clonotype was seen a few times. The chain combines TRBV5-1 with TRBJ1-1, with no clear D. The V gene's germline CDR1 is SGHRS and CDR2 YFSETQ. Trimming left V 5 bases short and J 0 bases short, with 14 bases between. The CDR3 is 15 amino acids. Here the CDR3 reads CASSTGPRMNTEAFF. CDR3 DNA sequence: TGCGCCAGCAGTACCGGGCCACGCATGAACACTGAAGCTTTCTTT.

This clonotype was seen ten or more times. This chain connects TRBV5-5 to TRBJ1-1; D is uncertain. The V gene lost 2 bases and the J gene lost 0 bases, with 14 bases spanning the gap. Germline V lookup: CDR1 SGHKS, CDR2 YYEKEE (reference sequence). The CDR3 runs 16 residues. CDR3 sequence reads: CASSFRESLLNTEAFF. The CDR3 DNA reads TGTGCCAGCAGCTTCCGGGAGTCTCTACTGAACACTGAAGCTTTCTTT.

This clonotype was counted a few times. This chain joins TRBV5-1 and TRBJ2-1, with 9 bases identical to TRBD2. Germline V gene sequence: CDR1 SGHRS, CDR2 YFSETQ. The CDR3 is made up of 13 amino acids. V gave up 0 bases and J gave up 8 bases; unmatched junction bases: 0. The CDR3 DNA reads TGCGCCAGCAGCTTGGCTAGCGGGGATGAGCAGTTCTTC. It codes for CASSLASGDEQFF. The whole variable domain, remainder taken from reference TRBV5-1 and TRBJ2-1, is KAGVTQTPRYLIKTRGQQVTLSCSPISGHRSVSWYQQTPGQGLQFLFEYFSETQRNKGNFPGRFSGRQFSNSRSEMNVSTLELGDSALYLCASSLASGDEQFFGPGTRLTVL.

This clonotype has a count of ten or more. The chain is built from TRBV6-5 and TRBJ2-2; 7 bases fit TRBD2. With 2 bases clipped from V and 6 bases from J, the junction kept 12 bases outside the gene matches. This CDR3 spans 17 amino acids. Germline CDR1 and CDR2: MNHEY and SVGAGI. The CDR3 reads CASSYRLAGGSPGELFF. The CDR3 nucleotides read TGTGCCAGCAGTTACCGACTAGCAGGAGGCAGTCCCGGGGAGCTGTTTTTT.

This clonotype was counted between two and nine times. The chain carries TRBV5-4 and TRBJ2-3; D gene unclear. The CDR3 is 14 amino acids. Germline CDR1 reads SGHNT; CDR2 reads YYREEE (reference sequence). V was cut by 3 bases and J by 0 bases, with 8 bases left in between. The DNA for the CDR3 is TGTGCCAGCAGCTCCTCCAGGAGCACAGATACGCAGTATTTT. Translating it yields CASSSSRSTDTQYF.

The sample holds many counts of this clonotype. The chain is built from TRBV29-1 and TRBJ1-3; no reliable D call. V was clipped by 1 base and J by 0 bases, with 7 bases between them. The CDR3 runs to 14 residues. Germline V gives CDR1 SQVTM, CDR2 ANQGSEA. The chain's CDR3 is CSVEVESSGNTIYF. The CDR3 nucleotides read TGCAGCGTTGAAGTCGAGAGCTCTGGAAACACCATATATTTT.

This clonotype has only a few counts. The CDR3 DNA reads as TGTGCCAGCAGCTCTGAGACAGGGGGTTTAGAGACCCAGTACTTC. Translating gives CASSSETGGLETQYF. The gene calls are TRBV11-2 and TRBJ2-5; TRBD1 agrees at 9 bases. Germline V CDR1 and CDR2: SGHAT, FQNNGV. This CDR3 contains 15 residues. Unmatched junction bases numbered 7, after V lost 4 bases and J lost 4 bases. The entire variable domain, with the rest obtained from reference TRBV11-2 and TRBJ2-5, is as follows: EAGVAQSPRYKIIEKRQSVAFWCNPISGHATLYWYQQILGQGPKLLIQFQNNGVVDDSQLPKDRFSAERLKGVDSTLKIQPAKLEDSAVYLCASSSETGGLETQYFGPGTRLLVL.

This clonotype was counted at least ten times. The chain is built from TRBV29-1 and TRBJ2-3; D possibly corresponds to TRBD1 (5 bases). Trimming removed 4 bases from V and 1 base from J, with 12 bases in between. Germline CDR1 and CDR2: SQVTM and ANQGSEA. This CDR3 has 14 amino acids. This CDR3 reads CSVAGLDGTDTQYF. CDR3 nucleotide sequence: TGCAGCGTTGCAGGGTTGGATGGCACAGATACGCAGTATTTT.

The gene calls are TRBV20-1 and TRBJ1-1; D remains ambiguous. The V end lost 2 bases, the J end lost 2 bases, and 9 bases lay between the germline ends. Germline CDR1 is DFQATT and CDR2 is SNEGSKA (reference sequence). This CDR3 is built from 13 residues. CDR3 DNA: TGCAGTGCTAGAAAGGACCCAAACACTGAAGCTTTCTTT. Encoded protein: CSARKDPNTEAFF.

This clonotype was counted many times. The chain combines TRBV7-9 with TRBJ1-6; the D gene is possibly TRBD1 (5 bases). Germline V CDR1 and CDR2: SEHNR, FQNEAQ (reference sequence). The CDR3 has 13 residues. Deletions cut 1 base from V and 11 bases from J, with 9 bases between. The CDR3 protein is CASSLGGDPPLHF. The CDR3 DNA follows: TGTGCCAGCAGCTTAGGGGGCGATCCACCCCTCCACTTT.

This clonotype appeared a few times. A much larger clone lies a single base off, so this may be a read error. The CDR3 sequence: CASAPGGVSNQLQHF. The CDR3 nucleotides read TGCGCCAGCGCACCGGGTGGGGTTAGCAATCAGCTCCAGCATTTT. This rearrangement joins TRBV5-1 to TRBJ1-5; D gene uncertain. CDR1 is SGHRS, CDR2 YFSETQ, per germline. The CDR3 covers 15 residues.

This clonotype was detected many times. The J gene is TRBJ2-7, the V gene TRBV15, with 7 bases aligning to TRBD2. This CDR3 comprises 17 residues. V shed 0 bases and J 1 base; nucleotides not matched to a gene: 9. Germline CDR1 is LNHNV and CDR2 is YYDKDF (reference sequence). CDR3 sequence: CATSREAQAGRSYEQYF. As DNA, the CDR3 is TGTGCCACCAGCAGAGAGGCGCAAGCGGGGCGATCCTACGAGCAGTACTTC.

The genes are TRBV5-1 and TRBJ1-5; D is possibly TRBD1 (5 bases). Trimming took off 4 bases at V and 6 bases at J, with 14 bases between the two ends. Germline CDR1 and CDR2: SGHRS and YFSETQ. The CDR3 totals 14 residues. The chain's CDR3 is CASSRSGTSQPQHF. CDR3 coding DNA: TGCGCCAGCAGCCGGTCGGGGACGAGTCAGCCCCAGCATTTT.

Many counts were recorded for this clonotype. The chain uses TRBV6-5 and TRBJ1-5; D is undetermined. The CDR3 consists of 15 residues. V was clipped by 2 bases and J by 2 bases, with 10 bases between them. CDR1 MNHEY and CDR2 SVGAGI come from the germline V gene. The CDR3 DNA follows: TGTGCCAGCAGTTACGCGGGTGGGGGCAATCAGCCCCAGCATTTT. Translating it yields CASSYAGGGNQPQHF.

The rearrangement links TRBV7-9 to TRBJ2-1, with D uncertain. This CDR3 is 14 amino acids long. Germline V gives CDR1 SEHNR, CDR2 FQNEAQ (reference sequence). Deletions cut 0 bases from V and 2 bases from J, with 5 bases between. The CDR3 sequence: CASSLAGTYNEQFF. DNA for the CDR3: TGTGCCAGCAGCTTAGCGGGGACCTACAATGAGCAGTTCTTC.